A single T cell receptor (beta chain) is shown here with its context. Relative to the germline gene, one junction end is altered; a read error may explain this. The sample is drawn from a study of post-analysis software for immune sequencing data. Built from TCR beta cDNA, the libraries had unique molecular identifiers in them. TCRdb re-analysed the PCR reads in MiXCR, keeping a single row per CDR3 protein. The sample carries about 770,000 distinct CDR3 sequences, 35% to 55% recorded once. The TCR originated in a girl between 10 and 17 years old with multiple sclerosis. The sequenced sample was blood.

Here the CDR3 reads CASGPLGQGPRGNGQFF. In nucleotides, the CDR3 is TGTGCCAGCGGCCCCCTGGGACAGGGCCCTAGAGGGAATGGGCAGTTCTTC. V and J are TRBV6-1 and TRBJ2-1; TRBD1 aligns across 9 bases. Germline assignment: CDR1 MNHNS and CDR2 SASEGT. The CDR3 contains 17 residues.